The 5 T cell receptor delta chains below come from one sample, sequenced in a study of gamma-delta T cells after stem cell transplantation. TCRdb re-analyzed the RT-PCR reads via CATT. The table lists more than 10,000 delta-chain clones, over 1% of them singletons. Sequencing input: gamma-delta T cells. Source of these receptors: a human donor. It is not recorded whose cells these are; they may come from a transplant donor.

In its sample, this clone was seen many times. The genes are TRDV2 and TRDJ3; 12 nucleotides agree with TRDD3. J lost 0 bases, V lost 1 base, and 12 bases had no gene match. Germline loops: CDR1 GEAIGNYY, CDR2 EKD. CDR3 size: 22 residues. The CDR3 spells CACDTADTGGYPSSWDTRQMFF. DNA for the CDR3: TGTGCCTGTGACACGGCGGATACTGGGGGATACCCCAGCTCCTGGGACACCCGACAGATGTTTTTC.

This clone was seen at least ten times. V and J are TRDV2 and TRDJ1; 12 bases are a match to TRDD3. Per germline, CDR1 GEAIGNYY and CDR2 EKD. The length of the CDR3 is 19 residues. V trimming: 3 bases; J trimming: 0 bases; junction bases outside the gene matches: 13. In nucleotides, the CDR3 is TGTGCCTGTGACCAACTGGGGGATACTGCTGGGCCACACACCGATAAACTCATCTTT. Translating gives CACDQLGDTAGPHTDKLIF.

As regards this clone: This likely stems from a read error, as it lies one base from a far larger clone. At the DNA level, this CDR3 is encoded by other sequences in the same sample as well. The chain employs TRDV2 and TRDJ1; D not certain. This CDR3 has 16 amino acids. The germline gives CDR1 GEAIGNYY, CDR2 EKD. CDR3 region: CACDTVGGPYTDKLIF. In nucleotides, the CDR3 is TGTGCCTGTGACACCGTGGGTGGTCCGTACACCGATAAACTTATCTTT.

This clone was detected only a few times. A far larger clone is off by one base, so a read error is likely. The sample has other DNA sequences that encode this CDR3 too. The gene calls are TRDV2 and TRDJ1, with 7 nucleotides matching TRDD3. V was pared by 0 bases and J by 3 bases, with 24 bases of the junction left unmatched. The CDR3 sequence is 21 residues long. Germline assignment: CDR1 GEAIGNYY and CDR2 EKD. The CDR3 DNA sequence: TGTGCCTGTGACACCGTCGCTTCAGTACTGGGGACAGCTATAGCAGCCGATAAACTCATCTTT. It yields the protein CACDTVASVLGTAIAADKLIF.

As concerns this clone: This may be a read error: a much more frequent sequence differs by one nucleotide. Other DNA sequences in the sample encode the same CDR3. V and J are TRDV2 and TRDJ3, with 8 positions matching TRDD3. CDR1 and CDR2 from the germline V gene are GEAIGNYY and EKD. The CDR3 covers 21 residues. Written as DNA, the CDR3 is TGTGCCTGCGACACCGCGACTGGGGGCCGCCGACCCTCCTGGGACACCCGACAGATGTTTTTC. As protein: CACDTATGGRRPSWDTRQMFF.